This T cell receptor (beta chain) was sequenced in a study of Ad26.COV2.S vaccination and SARS-CoV-2 variants. Study conclusions and caveats: Vaccine and placebo groups showed comparable non-spike TCR breadth.

V dropped 3 bases and J dropped 1; count of bases not matched to a gene: 5. The CDR3 spans 16 residues. Germline assignment: CDR1 SGHAT and CDR2 FQNNGV. This clone is a singleton in its sample. Antigen unknown. Sequenced by immunoSEQ multiplex PCR; TCRdb stores in-frame clones only, minus some. Among about 180,000 clones listed, 87% were seen once. Sequences were derived from peripheral blood, sampled after recovery from COVID-19. The chain combines TRBV11-2 with TRBJ1-3, with TRBD1 matching 8 bases. The clonotype originates from a human donor who had recovered from COVID-19. The CDR3 sequence: CASSFHRTGSGNTIYF. The CDR3 bases are TGTGCCAGCAGCTTCCACCGGACAGGGTCTGGAAACACCATATATTTT. The whole variable domain, filled in from reference TRBV11-2 and TRBJ1-3, reads EAGVAQSPRYKIIEKRQSVAFWCNPISGHATLYWYQQILGQGPKLLIQFQNNGVVDDSQLPKDRFSAERLKGVDSTLKIQPAKLEDSAVYLCASSFHRTGSGNTIYFGEGSWLTVV.